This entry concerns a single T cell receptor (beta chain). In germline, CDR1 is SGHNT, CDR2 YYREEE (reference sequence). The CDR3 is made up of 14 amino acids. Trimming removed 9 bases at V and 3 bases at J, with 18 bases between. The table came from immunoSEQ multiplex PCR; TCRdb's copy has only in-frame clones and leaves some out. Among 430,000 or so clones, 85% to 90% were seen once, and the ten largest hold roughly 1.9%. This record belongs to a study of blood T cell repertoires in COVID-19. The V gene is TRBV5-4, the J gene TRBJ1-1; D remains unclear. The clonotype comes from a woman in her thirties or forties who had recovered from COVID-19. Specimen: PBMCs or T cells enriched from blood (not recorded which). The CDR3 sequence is CATKSVPGDTEAFF. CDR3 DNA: TGTGCCACCAAGTCCGTTCCGGGTGACACTGAAGCTTTCTTT.